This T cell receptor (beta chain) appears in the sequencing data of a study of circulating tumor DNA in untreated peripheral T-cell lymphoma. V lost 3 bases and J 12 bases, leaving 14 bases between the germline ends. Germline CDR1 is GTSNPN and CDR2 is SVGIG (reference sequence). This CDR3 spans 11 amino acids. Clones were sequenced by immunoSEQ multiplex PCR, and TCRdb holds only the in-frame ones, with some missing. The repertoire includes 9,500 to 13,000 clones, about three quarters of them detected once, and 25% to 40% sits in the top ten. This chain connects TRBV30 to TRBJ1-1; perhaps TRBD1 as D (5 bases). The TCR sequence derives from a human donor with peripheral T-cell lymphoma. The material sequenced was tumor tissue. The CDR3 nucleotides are TGTGCCTGGAGGTCCGGGACGGGGACTTTCTTT. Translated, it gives CAWRSGTGTFF.